One and the same sample provided the 25 T cell receptor beta chains below, sequenced in a study of blood T cell repertoires in COVID-19. Method: immunoSEQ multiplex PCR; TCRdb's copy keeps in-frame clones and lacks some. This sample yields about 77,000 clones, of which 80% are seen a single time; 4% to 6% belongs to the top ten. The material sequenced was peripheral blood. All receptors derive from a woman between 70 and 85 years old with acute or convalescent COVID-19.

The rearrangement links TRBV6-2 or TRBV6-3 to TRBJ1-2, with TRBD1 matching over 7 bases. Germline trimming cut 5 bases from V and 7 bases from J; bases unmatched to any gene: 4. Germline V gene sequence: CDR1 MNHEY, CDR2 SVGEGT. The CDR3 runs 12 residues. The CDR3 DNA reads as TGTGCCAGCAGTACCCGGACAGGTGGCTACACCTTC. Its protein is CASSTRTGGYTF.

The gene calls are TRBV7-9 and TRBJ2-7; 12 bases fit TRBD1. The CDR3 is made up of 18 amino acids. The ends lost 4 bases at V and 0 bases at J; junction bases unmatched: 10. Germline V gene sequence: CDR1 SEHNR, CDR2 FQNEAQ (reference sequence). The CDR3 loop reads CASSSSGTGGESSYEQYF. CDR3 DNA sequence: TGTGCCAGCAGCTCTTCCGGGACAGGGGGCGAATCCTCCTACGAGCAGTACTTC.

V is TRBV9 and J is TRBJ2-5, with 8 bases identical to TRBD2. Germline values: CDR1 SGDLS, CDR2 YYNGEE. The CDR3 runs to 15 residues. J was trimmed by 5 bases and V by 2 bases; bases with no gene match: 8. CDR3 sequence (DNA): TGTGCCAGCAGCGTGGTAGCGGGGAGGGCGGAGACCCAGTACTTC. Protein: CASSVVAGRAETQYF.

A single count supports this clone. The chain is built from TRBV3-1 (or the pseudogene TRBV3-2) and TRBJ2-1; TRBD2 matches 9 bases. Trimming cost V 3 bases and J 6 bases; bases outside gene matches: 6. This CDR3 has 15 amino acids. Germline assignment: CDR1 LGHDT and CDR2 YNNKEL (reference sequence). CDR3 nucleotides: TGTGCCAGCAGCCATAAGGGGCGGGGGGGCAATGAGCAGTTCTTC. This encodes CASSHKGRGGNEQFF.

This clone occurred once. This chain uses TRBV3-1 (or the pseudogene TRBV3-2) with TRBJ2-1, with 7 bases identical to TRBD2. V was clipped by 5 bases and J by 12 bases; unmatched bases: 13. CDR1 is LGHDT and CDR2 is YNNKEL in the germline V gene (reference sequence). The CDR3 is 14 residues long. The DNA of the CDR3 is TGTGCCAGCAGCGCCCCACGGGGGGTCGATTTGCAGTTCTTC. Its protein product is CASSAPRGVDLQFF.

This clone was observed a single time. In nucleotides, the CDR3 is TGCAGTGCTAGTCCTAGAACGGGTGCGGGTCAGCCCCAGCATTTT. Its protein is CSASPRTGAGQPQHF. The chain couples TRBV20-1 to TRBJ1-5; the D is unclear. Trimming cost V 3 bases and J 6 bases, with 18 bases left between them. Germline loops: CDR1 DFQATT, CDR2 SNEGSKA (reference sequence). The CDR3 has 15 residues.

This chain uses TRBV5-5 with TRBJ1-5; a weak D match, TRBD1 (5 bases). Between the trimmed V and J ends, which lost 2 bases and 2 bases, there was a span of 8 bases. CDR3 size: 14 residues. CDR1 and CDR2 from the germline V gene are SGHKS and YYEKEE (reference sequence). CDR3 in DNA: TGTGCCAGCAGCTTTTTAGGGGGCAATCAGCCCCAGCATTTT. It is translated as CASSFLGGNQPQHF.

V usage is TRBV11-2 and J usage is TRBJ2-6; 9 nucleotides align to TRBD1. V shed 3 bases and J 4 bases; nucleotides not matched to a gene: 4. The CDR3 runs to 16 residues. Looked up from germline, CDR1 is SGHAT and CDR2 is FQNNGV. CDR3: CASSFTGGPGANVLTF. The CDR3 DNA reads TGTGCCAGCAGCTTTACAGGGGGCCCCGGGGCCAACGTCCTGACTTTC. The full variable domain, rest sourced from reference TRBV11-2 and TRBJ2-6, is EAGVAQSPRYKIIEKRQSVAFWCNPISGHATLYWYQQILGQGPKLLIQFQNNGVVDDSQLPKDRFSAERLKGVDSTLKIQPAKLEDSAVYLCASSFTGGPGANVLTFGAGSRLTVL.

This clone was seen only a few times. The chain uses TRBV7-6 and TRBJ2-1; 7 nucleotides align to TRBD2. Trimming took 8 bases from V and 3 from J; bases not matched to a gene: 7. The CDR3 covers 14 residues. Per the germline V gene, CDR1 is SGHVS and CDR2 is FNYEAQ. The CDR3 reads CASQVGGGYNEQFF. The CDR3 nucleotides are TGTGCCAGCCAAGTCGGCGGGGGCTACAATGAGCAGTTCTTC.

This sequence joins TRBV4-3 and TRBJ2-2, with D uncertain. Germline loops: CDR1 LGHNA, CDR2 YSLEER. Trimming cost V 4 bases and J 3 bases, with 12 bases left between them. This CDR3 is 15 amino acids long. Here the CDR3 reads CASSPMGRYTGELFF. The CDR3 nucleotides read TGCGCCAGCAGCCCCATGGGCCGATACACCGGGGAGCTGTTTTTT.

The chain uses TRBV27 and TRBJ2-1, with 7 bases lining up with TRBD1. Germline assignment: CDR1 MNHEY and CDR2 SMNVEV (reference sequence). The V and J ends lost 7 bases and 1 base, in that order; junction bases with no gene match: 7. This CDR3 has 15 residues. In DNA form, the CDR3 reads TGTGCCAGCACGCTCGGGACAGATTCCTACAATGAGCAGTTCTTC. Its protein is CASTLGTDSYNEQFF.

The chain uses TRBV12-3 or TRBV12-4 and TRBJ1-1; the D gene is possibly TRBD1 (6 bases). Trimming took off 5 bases at V and 3 bases at J, with 10 bases between the two ends. CDR3 length: 13 residues. CDR3 loop: CASSPRGYTEAFF. The DNA of the CDR3 is TGTGCCAGCAGTCCCAGGGGTTACACTGAAGCTTTCTTT.

The chain recombines TRBV24-1 with TRBJ2-1, with D possibly TRBD1 on 7 matching bases. The germline V and J ends were trimmed by 1 base and 8 bases, with 17 bases remaining between them. Germline-derived CDR1 and CDR2 are KGHDR and SFDVKD. The CDR3 length is 16 residues. The CDR3 loop reads CATSDLGGGARDEQFF. DNA of the CDR3: TGTGCCACCAGTGATTTAGGAGGGGGCGCCAGGGATGAGCAGTTCTTC.

This clone was seen more than once but under ten times. J is TRBJ2-3 and V is TRBV11-3; TRBD1 aligns across 9 bases. Germline trimming cut 5 bases from V and 2 bases from J; bases unmatched to any gene: 5. Germline V lookup: CDR1 SGHNT, CDR2 YENEEA. This CDR3 has 15 amino acids. The CDR3 DNA sequence: TGTGCCAGCAGCGACCGGGACAGGGCCACAGATACGCAGTATTTT. Its translation: CASSDRDRATDTQYF.

The chain combines TRBV5-4 with TRBJ1-2; D ambiguous. This CDR3 comprises 15 residues. Trimming cost V 3 bases and J 7 bases, with 19 bases left between them. CDR1 and CDR2 (germline): SGHNT, YYREEE (reference sequence). In DNA form, the CDR3 reads TGTGCCAGCAGCTCTTTAAACATTGGCAGAAGTGGCTACACCTTC. It encodes CASSSLNIGRSGYTF.

This rearrangement joins TRBV6-5 to TRBJ2-2; no reliable D call. This CDR3 contains 14 residues. The V and J ends lost 0 bases and 6 bases respectively, with 8 bases between them. Looked up from germline, CDR1 is MNHEY and CDR2 is SVGAGI. The CDR3 loop reads CASSYSVTAGELFF. In DNA form, the CDR3 reads TGTGCCAGCAGTTACTCAGTCACAGCCGGGGAGCTGTTTTTT.

The rearrangement joins TRBV12-3 or TRBV12-4 to TRBJ2-1; D remains ambiguous. CDR3 size: 11 residues. The V gene lost 5 bases and the J gene lost 10 bases, with 9 bases spanning the gap. CDR3 in DNA: TGTGCCAGCAGTACGTCTGGCGAGCAGTTCTTC. Translation gives CASSTSGEQFF.

Note on this clone: The junction and the germline gene differ at one end; a read error may be behind it. V usage is TRBV6-5 and J usage is TRBJ2-5; 11 nucleotides match TRBD2. Germline CDR1 and CDR2: MNHEY and SVGAGI. The CDR3 is 16 residues long. This chain's CDR3 is CASSYSLAGVQGTQYF. CDR3 DNA: TGTGCCAGCAGTTACTCACTAGCGGGGGTACAAGGGACCCAGTACTTC.

This sequence joins TRBV6-2 or TRBV6-3 and TRBJ2-1; 9 bases align to TRBD1. The CDR3 spans 15 residues. Germline V gene data show CDR1 as MNHEY and CDR2 as SVGEGT. Trimming at V came to 5 bases and at J to 3 bases, leaving 5 bases not matched to a gene. The CDR3 DNA reads as TGTGCCAGCAGTCCCTGGGACAGGGTCTACAATGAGCAGTTCTTC. This sequence encodes CASSPWDRVYNEQFF.

The rearrangement links TRBV4-1 to TRBJ2-7; 12 positions agree with TRBD2. The CDR3 runs to 16 residues. Per the germline V gene, CDR1 is MGHRA and CDR2 is YSYEKL. V was pared by 2 bases and J by 5 bases, with 7 bases of the junction left unmatched. CDR3 in DNA: TGCGCCAGCAGCCAAAGTGTACTAGCGGGGGGCCACGAGCAGTACTTC. It codes for CASSQSVLAGGHEQYF.

The rearrangement uses TRBV9 and TRBJ2-1; the D gene is possibly TRBD1 (6 bases). CDR3 length equals 14 residues. V was cut by 0 bases and J by 7 bases, with 11 bases left in between. Germline CDR1 is SGDLS and CDR2 is YYNGEE. CDR3 bases: TGTGCCAGCAGCGTAGGAGGCAGGGGTAATGAGCAGTTCTTC. Translated: CASSVGGRGNEQFF.

The rearrangement joins TRBV11-3 to TRBJ2-5; 10 positions match TRBD1. This CDR3 spans 14 amino acids. Germline assignment: CDR1 SGHNT and CDR2 YENEEA. After removal of 5 bases from V and 5 bases from J, the junction contained 5 bases not matched to a gene. CDR3 coding DNA: TGTGCCAGCAGCCGACAGGGGGCTAGCGAGACCCAGTACTTC. Amino acids: CASSRQGASETQYF.

The chain recombines TRBV7-2 with TRBJ2-5, with 8 bases that match TRBD2. V gave up 5 bases and J gave up 3 bases; unmatched junction bases: 5. The CDR3 runs 14 residues. CDR1 SGHTA and CDR2 FQGNSA come from the germline V gene. The CDR3 here is CASSPTGGKETQYF. The DNA of the CDR3 is TGTGCCAGCAGCCCGACGGGGGGGAAAGAGACCCAGTACTTC.

The chain carries TRBV6-6 and TRBJ2-7; D unresolved. The CDR3 is made up of 13 amino acids. Trimming took 5 bases from V and 3 from J, leaving 11 bases between them. Germline V gene lookup returns CDR1 MNHNY and CDR2 SVGAGI (reference sequence). This chain's CDR3 is CASSTQMGYEQYF. Written as DNA, the CDR3 is TGTGCCAGCAGTACACAGATGGGCTACGAGCAGTACTTC.

The chain employs TRBV24-1 and TRBJ2-1; 9 bases match TRBD2. The CDR3 contains 18 residues. V was clipped by 3 bases and J by 3 bases; unmatched bases: 11. From germline, CDR1 is KGHDR and CDR2 SFDVKD. Here the CDR3 DNA reads TGTGCCACCAGTGATGGCCTACAGCGGGGGGCATACTACAATGAGCAGTTCTTC. This encodes CATSDGLQRGAYYNEQFF.